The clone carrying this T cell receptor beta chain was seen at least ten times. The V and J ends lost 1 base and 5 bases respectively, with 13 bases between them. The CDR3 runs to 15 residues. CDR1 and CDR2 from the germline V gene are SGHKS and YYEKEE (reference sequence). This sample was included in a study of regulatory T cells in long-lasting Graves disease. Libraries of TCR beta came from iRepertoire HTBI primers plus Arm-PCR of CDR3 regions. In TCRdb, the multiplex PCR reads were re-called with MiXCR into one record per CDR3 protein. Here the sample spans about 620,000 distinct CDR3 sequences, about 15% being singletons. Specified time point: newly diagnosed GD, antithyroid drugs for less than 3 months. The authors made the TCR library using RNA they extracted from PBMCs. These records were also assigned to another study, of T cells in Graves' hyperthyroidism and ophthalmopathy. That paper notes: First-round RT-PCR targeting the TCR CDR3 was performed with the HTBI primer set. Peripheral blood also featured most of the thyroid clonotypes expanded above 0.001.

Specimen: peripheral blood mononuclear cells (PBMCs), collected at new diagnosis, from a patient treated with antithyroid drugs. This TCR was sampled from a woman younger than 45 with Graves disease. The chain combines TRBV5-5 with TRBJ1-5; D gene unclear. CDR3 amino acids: CASSLRWGSDQPQHF. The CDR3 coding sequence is TGTGCCAGCAGCTTGCGTTGGGGATCCGATCAGCCCCAGCATTTT.